This T cell receptor (beta chain) is drawn from a study of tumor and adjacent non-tumor tissue in lung cancer. Study context: The cohort had approximately 12 adenocarcinoma, 2 squamous cell and 1 small cell patients.

Worth noting for this clonotype: Its antigen is currently unknown. The junction differs from germline at one of its ends, possibly a read error.

General study points: In normal lung, the top 100 clones were significantly more dominant than in tumor. Patients with more diverse tumor TCRs had worse survival.

Three rounds of nested PCR, following a modified ARM-PCR protocol, produced the TCRbeta library. Each CDR3 protein is one row after TCRdb ran MiXCR on the multiplex PCR reads. The table includes around 66,000 distinct CDR3 sequences, roughly 73% detected once. CDR3 length equals 15 residues. The germline CDR1 and CDR2 sequences are MNHEY and SVGAGI. The template was RNA from unsorted bulk tissue. The TCR was taken from a man aged 55 to 70 with non-small cell lung cancer. The material sequenced was lung tumor tissue. The V gene is TRBV6-5, the J gene TRBJ2-1; D possibly matches TRBD1 or TRBD2 (5 bases each). The CDR3 spells CASGLQPQGTNGQFF. The DNA of the CDR3 is TGTGCCAGCGGTTTACAGCCCCAAGGGACCAATGGGCAGTTCTTC.